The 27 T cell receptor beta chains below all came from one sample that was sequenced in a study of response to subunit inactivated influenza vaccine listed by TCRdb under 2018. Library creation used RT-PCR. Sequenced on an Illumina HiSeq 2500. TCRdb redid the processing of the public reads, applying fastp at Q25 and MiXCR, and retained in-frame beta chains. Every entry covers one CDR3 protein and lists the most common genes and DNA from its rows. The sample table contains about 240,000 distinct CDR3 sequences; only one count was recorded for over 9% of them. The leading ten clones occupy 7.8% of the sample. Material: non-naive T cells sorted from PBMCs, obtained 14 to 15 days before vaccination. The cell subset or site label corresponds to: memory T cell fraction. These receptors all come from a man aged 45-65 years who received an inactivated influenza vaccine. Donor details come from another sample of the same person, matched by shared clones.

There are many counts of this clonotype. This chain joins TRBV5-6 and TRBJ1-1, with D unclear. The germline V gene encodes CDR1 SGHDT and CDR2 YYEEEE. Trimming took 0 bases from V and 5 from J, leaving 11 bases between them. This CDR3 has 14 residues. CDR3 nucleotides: TGTGCCAGCAGCTTGGGTATAGGGCTGACTGAAGCTTTCTTT. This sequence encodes CASSLGIGLTEAFF.

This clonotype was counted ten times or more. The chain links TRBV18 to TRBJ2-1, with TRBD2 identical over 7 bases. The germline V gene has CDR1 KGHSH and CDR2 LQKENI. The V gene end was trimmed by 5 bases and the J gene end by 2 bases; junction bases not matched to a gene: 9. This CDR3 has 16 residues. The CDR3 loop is CASSAESGTTYNEQFF. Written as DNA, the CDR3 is TGTGCCAGCTCAGCAGAGTCCGGGACTACCTACAATGAGCAGTTCTTC.

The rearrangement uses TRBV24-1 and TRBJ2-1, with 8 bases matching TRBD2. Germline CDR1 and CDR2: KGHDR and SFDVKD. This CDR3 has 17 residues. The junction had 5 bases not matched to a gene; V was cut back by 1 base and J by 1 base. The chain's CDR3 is CATSDLSIAGSYNEQFF. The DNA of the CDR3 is TGTGCCACCAGTGATTTATCGATAGCGGGGTCCTACAATGAGCAGTTCTTC.

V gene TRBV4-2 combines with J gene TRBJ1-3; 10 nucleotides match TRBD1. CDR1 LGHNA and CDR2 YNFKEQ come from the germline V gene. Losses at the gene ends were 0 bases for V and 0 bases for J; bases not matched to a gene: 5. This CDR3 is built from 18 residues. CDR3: CASSQEGTGAISGNTIYF. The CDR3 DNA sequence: TGTGCCAGCAGCCAAGAAGGGACAGGGGCGATCTCTGGAAACACCATATATTTT.

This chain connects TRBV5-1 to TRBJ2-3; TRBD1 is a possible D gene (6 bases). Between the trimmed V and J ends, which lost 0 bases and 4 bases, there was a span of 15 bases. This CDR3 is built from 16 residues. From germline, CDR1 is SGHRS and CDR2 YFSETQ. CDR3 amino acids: CASSLAGQGFPDTQYF. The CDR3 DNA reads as TGCGCCAGCAGCTTGGCCGGGCAGGGGTTCCCAGATACGCAGTATTTT.

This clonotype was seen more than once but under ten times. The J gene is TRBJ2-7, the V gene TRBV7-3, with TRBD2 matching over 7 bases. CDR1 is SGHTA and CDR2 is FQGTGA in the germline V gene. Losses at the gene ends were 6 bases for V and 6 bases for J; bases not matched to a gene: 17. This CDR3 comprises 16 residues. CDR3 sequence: CASSVAPGLPPSEQYF. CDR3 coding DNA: TGTGCCAGCAGTGTGGCTCCGGGACTACCACCCTCCGAGCAGTACTTC. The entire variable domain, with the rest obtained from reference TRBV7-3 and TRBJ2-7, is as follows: GAGVSQTPSNKVTEKGKYVELRCDPISGHTALYWYRQSLGQGPEFLIYFQGTGAADDSGLPNDRFFAVRPEGSVSTLKIQRTERGDSAVYLCASSVAPGLPPSEQYFGPGTRLTVT.

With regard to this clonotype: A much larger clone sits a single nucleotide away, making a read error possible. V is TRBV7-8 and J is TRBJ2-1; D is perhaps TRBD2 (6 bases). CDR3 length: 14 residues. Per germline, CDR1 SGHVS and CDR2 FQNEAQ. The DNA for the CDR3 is TGTGCCAGCAGCTTAGTAGACACTGTACGGGAGCAGCTCTTC. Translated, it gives CASSLVDTVREQLF.

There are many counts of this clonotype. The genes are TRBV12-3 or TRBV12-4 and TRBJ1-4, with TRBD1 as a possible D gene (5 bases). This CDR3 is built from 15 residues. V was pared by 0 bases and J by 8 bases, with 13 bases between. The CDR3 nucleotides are TGTGCCAGCAGTTTAGCGGGCCAGGGCGGGGAAAAACTGTTTTTT. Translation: CASSLAGQGGEKLFF.

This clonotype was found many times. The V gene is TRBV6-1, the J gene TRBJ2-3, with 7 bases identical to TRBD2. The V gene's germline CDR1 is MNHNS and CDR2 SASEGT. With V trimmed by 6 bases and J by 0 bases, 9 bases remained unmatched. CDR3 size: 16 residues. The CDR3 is CASSRQRGTSTDTQYF. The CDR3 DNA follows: TGTGCCAGCAGCCGCCAGCGGGGAACTAGCACAGATACGCAGTATTTT.

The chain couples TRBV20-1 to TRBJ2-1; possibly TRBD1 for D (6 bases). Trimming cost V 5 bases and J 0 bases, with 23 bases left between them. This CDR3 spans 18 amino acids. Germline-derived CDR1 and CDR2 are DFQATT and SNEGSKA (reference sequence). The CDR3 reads CSAVTGSIEGGSYNEQFF. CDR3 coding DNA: TGCAGTGCTGTGACCGGGTCTATCGAAGGGGGCTCCTACAATGAGCAGTTCTTC.

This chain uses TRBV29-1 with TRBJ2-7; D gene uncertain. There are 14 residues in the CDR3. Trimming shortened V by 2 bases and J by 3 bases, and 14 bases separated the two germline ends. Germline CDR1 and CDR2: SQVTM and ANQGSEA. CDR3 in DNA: TGCAGCGTTGAACCCCTGGAGCAGGACTACGAGCAGTACTTC. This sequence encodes CSVEPLEQDYEQYF.

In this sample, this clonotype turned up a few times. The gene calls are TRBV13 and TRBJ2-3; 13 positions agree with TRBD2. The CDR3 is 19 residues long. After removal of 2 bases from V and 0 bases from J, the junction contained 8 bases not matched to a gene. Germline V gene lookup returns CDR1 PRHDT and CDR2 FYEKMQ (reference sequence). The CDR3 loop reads CASSLSLGTSGESTDTQYF. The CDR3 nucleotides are TGTGCCAGCAGCTTATCTCTCGGGACTAGCGGGGAGAGCACAGATACGCAGTATTTT.

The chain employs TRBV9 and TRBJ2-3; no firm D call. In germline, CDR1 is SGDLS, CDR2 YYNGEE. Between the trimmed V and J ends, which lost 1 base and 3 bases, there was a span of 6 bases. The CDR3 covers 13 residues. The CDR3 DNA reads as TGTGCCAGCAGCGTACGGGTAACAGATACGCAGTATTTT. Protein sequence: CASSVRVTDTQYF.

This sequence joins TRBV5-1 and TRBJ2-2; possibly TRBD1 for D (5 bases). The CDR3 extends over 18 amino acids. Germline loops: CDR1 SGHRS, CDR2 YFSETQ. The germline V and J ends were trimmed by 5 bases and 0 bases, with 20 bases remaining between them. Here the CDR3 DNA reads TGCGCCAGCAGTCTGGGGATTGGGGCGACCGCGAACACCGGGGAGCTGTTTTTT. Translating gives CASSLGIGATANTGELFF.

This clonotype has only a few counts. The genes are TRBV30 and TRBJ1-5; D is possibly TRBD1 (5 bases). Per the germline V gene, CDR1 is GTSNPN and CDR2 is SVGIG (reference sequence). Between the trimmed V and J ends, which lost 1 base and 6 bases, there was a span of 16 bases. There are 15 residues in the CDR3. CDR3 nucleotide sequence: TGTGCCTGGAGTGCGATAGGGCAGGGCCGTCAGCCCCAGCATTTT. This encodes CAWSAIGQGRQPQHF.

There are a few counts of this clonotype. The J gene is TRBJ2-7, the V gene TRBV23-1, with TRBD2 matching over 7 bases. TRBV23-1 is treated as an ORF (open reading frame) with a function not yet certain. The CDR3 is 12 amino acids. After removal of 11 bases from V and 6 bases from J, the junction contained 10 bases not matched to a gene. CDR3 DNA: TGCGCCCAGGCGGGAGATATACTCGAGCAGTACTTC. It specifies CAQAGDILEQYF.

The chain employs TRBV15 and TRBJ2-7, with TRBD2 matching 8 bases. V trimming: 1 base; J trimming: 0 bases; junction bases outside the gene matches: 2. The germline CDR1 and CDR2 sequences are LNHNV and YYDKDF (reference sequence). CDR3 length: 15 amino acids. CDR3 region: CATSRVGGVSYEQYF. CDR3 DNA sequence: TGTGCCACCAGCAGAGTCGGGGGGGTCTCCTACGAGCAGTACTTC.

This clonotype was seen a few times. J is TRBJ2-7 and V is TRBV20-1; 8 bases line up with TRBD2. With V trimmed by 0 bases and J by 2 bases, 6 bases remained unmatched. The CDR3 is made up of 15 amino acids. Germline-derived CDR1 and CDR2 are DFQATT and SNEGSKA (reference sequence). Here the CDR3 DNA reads TGCAGTGCTAGAGATCGTCGCGGGAGGACCTACGAGCAGTACTTC. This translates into CSARDRRGRTYEQYF.

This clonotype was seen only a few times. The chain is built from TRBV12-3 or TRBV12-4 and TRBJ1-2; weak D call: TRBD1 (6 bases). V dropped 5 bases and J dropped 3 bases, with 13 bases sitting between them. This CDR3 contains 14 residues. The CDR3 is CASSPQGGDYGYTF. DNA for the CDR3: TGTGCCAGCAGTCCACAGGGAGGCGACTATGGCTACACCTTC.

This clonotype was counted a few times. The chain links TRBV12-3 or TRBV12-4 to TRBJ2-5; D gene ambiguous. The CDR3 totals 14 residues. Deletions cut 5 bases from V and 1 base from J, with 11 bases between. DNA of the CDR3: TGTGCCAGCAGTCTGACGGGCCCCCAAGAGACCCAGTACTTC. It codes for CASSLTGPQETQYF.

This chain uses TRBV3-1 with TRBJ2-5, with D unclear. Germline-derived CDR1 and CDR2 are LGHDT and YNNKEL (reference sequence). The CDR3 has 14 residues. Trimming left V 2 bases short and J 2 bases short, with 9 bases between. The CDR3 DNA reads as TGTGCCAGCAGCCAATCCTTTGCTCAAGAGACCCAGTACTTC. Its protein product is CASSQSFAQETQYF.

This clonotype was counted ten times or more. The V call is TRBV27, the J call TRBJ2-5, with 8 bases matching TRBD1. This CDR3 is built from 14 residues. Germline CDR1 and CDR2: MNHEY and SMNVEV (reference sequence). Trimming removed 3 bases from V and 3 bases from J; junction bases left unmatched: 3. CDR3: CASSLAGGKETQYF. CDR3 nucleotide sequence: TGTGCCAGCAGTTTGGCAGGGGGCAAAGAGACCCAGTACTTC.

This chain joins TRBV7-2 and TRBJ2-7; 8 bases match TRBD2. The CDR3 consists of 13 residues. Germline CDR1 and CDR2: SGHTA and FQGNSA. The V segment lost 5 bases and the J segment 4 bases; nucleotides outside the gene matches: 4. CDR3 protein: CASSPQREYEQYF. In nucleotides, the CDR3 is TGTGCCAGCAGCCCCCAGCGGGAGTACGAGCAGTACTTC.

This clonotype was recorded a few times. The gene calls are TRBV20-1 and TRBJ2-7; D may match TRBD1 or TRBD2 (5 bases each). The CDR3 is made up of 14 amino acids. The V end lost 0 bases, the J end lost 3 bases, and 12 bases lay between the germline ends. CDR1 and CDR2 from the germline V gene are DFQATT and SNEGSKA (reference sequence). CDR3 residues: CSARDQSGGYEQYF. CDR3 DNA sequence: TGCAGTGCTAGAGATCAGAGTGGGGGCTACGAGCAGTACTTC.

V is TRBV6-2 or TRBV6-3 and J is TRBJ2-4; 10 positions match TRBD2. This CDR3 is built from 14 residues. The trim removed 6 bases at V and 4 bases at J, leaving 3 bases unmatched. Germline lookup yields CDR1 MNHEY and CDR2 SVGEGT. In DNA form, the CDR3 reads TGTGCCAGCAGAAGGACTAGCGGAAAAAACATTCAGTACTTC. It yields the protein CASRRTSGKNIQYF.

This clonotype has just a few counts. The CDR3 loop is CSPDSGLAYGYTF. CDR3 sequence (DNA): TGCAGTCCAGACAGCGGGCTGGCCTATGGCTACACCTTC. The chain employs TRBV20-1 and TRBJ1-2, with D possibly matching TRBD1 (5 bases). Trimming stripped 8 bases from V and 4 bases from J, with 17 bases between. This CDR3 is 13 amino acids long. Germline loops: CDR1 DFQATT, CDR2 SNEGSKA (reference sequence).

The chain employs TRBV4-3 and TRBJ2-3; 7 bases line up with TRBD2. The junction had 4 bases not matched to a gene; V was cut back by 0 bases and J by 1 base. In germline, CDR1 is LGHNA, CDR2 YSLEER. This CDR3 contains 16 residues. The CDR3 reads CASSQDPSGGTDTQYF. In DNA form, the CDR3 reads TGCGCCAGCAGCCAAGATCCAAGCGGGGGCACAGATACGCAGTATTTT.